Listed here are 18 T cell receptor beta chains from one sample, sequenced in a study of shared clonotypes between healthy human individuals. Naive CD8 cells, CD45RO-negative and positively selected for CCR7, excluded terminally differentiated effector memory CD45RA+ cells. Clones were read by immunoSEQ multiplex PCR, and TCRdb kept only the in-frame ones, dropping some. The sample consists of around 2,000,000 clones, about 92% of them appearing once. The sequencing sample was made of naive CD8+ T cells from PBMCs. The receptor source for this set is a man between 18 and 35 years old in good health. Some clones in this sample may be carry-over from other donors' samples.

The chain employs TRBV28 and TRBJ2-1; no firm D call. The CDR3 extends over 15 amino acids. The germline V gene encodes CDR1 MDHEN and CDR2 SYDVKM. With 5 bases removed from V and 4 bases from J, the gap between germline ends came to 15 bases. The CDR3 sequence: CASSPQDPIYNEQFF. CDR3 nucleotide sequence: TGTGCCAGCAGTCCCCAGGACCCCATATACAATGAGCAGTTCTTC.

The chain couples TRBV6-8 to TRBJ2-7; tentative D call: TRBD1 (6 bases). The CDR3 runs to 16 residues. Between the trimmed V and J ends, which lost 7 bases and 0 bases, there was a span of 19 bases. CDR1 is MNHGY, CDR2 SAAAGT, per germline. The CDR3 DNA reads as TGTGCCAGCACTCACAGGGCAGGCAGGGACTCCTACGAGCAGTACTTC. Translating gives CASTHRAGRDSYEQYF.

The rearrangement links TRBV12-5 to TRBJ1-2; D ambiguous. Trimming shortened V by 4 bases and J by 4 bases, and 7 bases separated the two germline ends. CDR1 is LGHNT, CDR2 FRNRAP, per germline. The CDR3 covers 12 residues. The CDR3 region is CASGSPLYGYTF. As DNA, the CDR3 is TGTGCTAGTGGTTCACCCCTCTATGGCTACACCTTC.

The rearrangement joins TRBV28 to TRBJ1-5; the match to TRBD1 covers 9 bases. The CDR3 is made up of 18 amino acids. The trim removed 6 bases at V and 6 bases at J, leaving 18 bases unmatched. Germline CDR1 is MDHEN and CDR2 is SYDVKM. The CDR3 spells CASSLRNSIQGAGQPQHF. The CDR3 nucleotides read TGTGCCAGCAGCCTTAGAAATTCGATACAGGGGGCGGGTCAGCCCCAGCATTTT. The whole variable domain, remainder taken from reference TRBV28 and TRBJ1-5, is DVKVTQSSRYLVKRTGEKVFLECVQDMDHENMFWYRQDPGLGLRLIYFSYDVKMKEKGDIPEGYSVSREKKERFSLILESASTNQTSMYLCASSLRNSIQGAGQPQHFGDGTRLSIL.

The chain links TRBV7-9 to TRBJ1-5; no firm D call. V was clipped by 5 bases and J by 7 bases, with 12 bases between them. CDR3 length: 13 amino acids. Germline V gives CDR1 SEHNR, CDR2 FQNEAQ (reference sequence). The CDR3 region has the DNA TGTGCCAGCAGCCCGGGAAGCCTCCAGCCCCAGCATTTT. Translated: CASSPGSLQPQHF.

Concerning this clone: The same CDR3 also results from other DNA sequences found in this sample. The gene calls are TRBV28 and TRBJ2-1; 10 bases line up with TRBD2. Germline V CDR1 and CDR2: MDHEN, SYDVKM. The CDR3 sequence is 14 residues long. The ends lost 4 bases at V and 7 bases at J; junction bases unmatched: 4. The CDR3 coding sequence is TGTGCCAGCAGTTGGTTAGCGGGAGGTAATGAGCAGTTCTTC. Amino acids: CASSWLAGGNEQFF. The whole variable domain, filled in from reference TRBV28 and TRBJ2-1, reads DVKVTQSSRYLVKRTGEKVFLECVQDMDHENMFWYRQDPGLGLRLIYFSYDVKMKEKGDIPEGYSVSREKKERFSLILESASTNQTSMYLCASSWLAGGNEQFFGPGTRLTVL.

The chain links TRBV7-9 to TRBJ2-5; D not resolved. The CDR3 is 12 amino acids. Trimming stripped 5 bases from V and 11 bases from J, with 15 bases between. The germline gives CDR1 SEHNR, CDR2 FQNEAQ (reference sequence). The CDR3 DNA reads TGTGCCAGCAGCCCCGGACGGGTGGAGCAGTACTTC. Translating gives CASSPGRVEQYF.

The rearrangement uses TRBV27 and TRBJ2-7; 8 nucleotides align to TRBD2. The length of the CDR3 is 15 residues. The V gene's germline CDR1 is MNHEY and CDR2 SMNVEV (reference sequence). Losses at the gene ends were 2 bases for V and 0 bases for J; bases not matched to a gene: 3. The CDR3 protein is CASSLIAGSSYEQYF. CDR3 sequence (DNA): TGTGCCAGCAGTTTAATAGCGGGAAGCTCCTACGAGCAGTACTTC.

This clone has a handful of counts. The sample carries other DNA sequences with the same CDR3. This chain joins TRBV6-5 and TRBJ2-1; D not certain. Trimming took off 2 bases at V and 0 bases at J, with 5 bases between the two ends. Germline V lookup: CDR1 MNHEY, CDR2 SVGAGI. This CDR3 is 14 amino acids long. The DNA for the CDR3 is TGTGCCAGCAGTTACAGGAGCTCCTACAATGAGCAGTTCTTC. Its translation is CASSYRSSYNEQFF.

This clone was seen only once. The chain joins TRBV7-6 to TRBJ2-3; D is ambiguous. The CDR3 is 13 residues long. In germline, CDR1 is SGHVS, CDR2 FNYEAQ. Trimming cost V 5 bases and J 2 bases, with 8 bases left between them. CDR3 amino acids: CASSPEHTDTQYF. As DNA, the CDR3 is TGTGCCAGCAGCCCCGAACACACAGATACGCAGTATTTT.

This sequence joins TRBV6-5 and TRBJ2-3, with D unclear. V was shortened by 5 bases and J by 3 bases, with 12 bases between the two germline ends. Per the germline V gene, CDR1 is MNHEY and CDR2 is SVGAGI. This CDR3 region has 14 residues. This chain's CDR3 is CASSEVGGTDTQYF. The CDR3 nucleotides are TGTGCCAGCAGTGAGGTGGGTGGGACAGATACGCAGTATTTT.

The chain links TRBV5-4 to TRBJ2-1, with 7 bases lining up with TRBD2. V gave up 3 bases and J gave up 3 bases; unmatched junction bases: 6. Germline V gene data show CDR1 as SGHNT and CDR2 as YYREEE (reference sequence). The CDR3 runs to 15 residues. The DNA for the CDR3 is TGTGCCAGCAGCTCCTCACTAGCGAACTACAATGAGCAGTTCTTC. Protein product: CASSSSLANYNEQFF.

This clone has only one observation. The rearrangement joins TRBV28 to TRBJ2-7, with TRBD2 as a possible D gene (5 bases). There are 14 residues in the CDR3. Between the trimmed V and J ends, which lost 4 bases and 0 bases, there was a span of 10 bases. From germline, CDR1 is MDHEN and CDR2 SYDVKM. Here the CDR3 DNA reads TGTGCCAGCAGTTACGGGGAGACCTCCTACGAGCAGTACTTC. This codes for CASSYGETSYEQYF.

This chain uses TRBV25-1 with TRBJ2-1; weak D call: TRBD2 (6 bases). Germline V CDR1 and CDR2: MGHDK, SYGVNS. The V gene lost 3 bases and the J gene lost 4 bases, with 7 bases spanning the gap. The CDR3 runs to 13 residues. The CDR3 reads CASSETSYNEQFF. The CDR3 bases are TGTGCCAGCAGTGAGACTAGTTACAATGAGCAGTTCTTC.

The chain joins TRBV9 to TRBJ2-1, with a possible D match to TRBD2 (5 bases). The CDR3 has 16 amino acids. CDR1 SGDLS and CDR2 YYNGEE come from the germline V gene. V was shortened by 6 bases and J by 6 bases, with 22 bases between the two germline ends. The CDR3 region is CASTQGGGIRPNEQFF. In DNA, the CDR3 is TGTGCCAGCACTCAAGGAGGTGGGATTCGACCCAATGAGCAGTTCTTC.

The chain has TRBV27 and TRBJ1-1, with D unclear. There are 13 residues in the CDR3. Trimming took off 7 bases at V and 1 base at J, with 10 bases between the two ends. Germline CDR1 and CDR2: MNHEY and SMNVEV (reference sequence). The CDR3 is CASKERENTEAFF. The CDR3 coding sequence is TGTGCCAGCAAAGAGAGGGAGAACACTGAAGCTTTCTTT.

The chain carries TRBV6-1 and TRBJ1-1, with D unclear. Looked up from germline, CDR1 is MNHNS and CDR2 is SASEGT. V was clipped by 2 bases and J by 4 bases, with 8 bases between them. The CDR3 is made up of 13 amino acids. CDR3 coding DNA: TGTGCCAGCAGTGAAAATTGGGGCACTGAAGCTTTCTTT. Translation: CASSENWGTEAFF.

The chain has TRBV7-2 and TRBJ2-1, with a weak D call TRBD1 (6 bases). In germline, CDR1 is SGHTA, CDR2 FQGNSA. V lost 2 bases and J lost 3, with 11 bases in between. The CDR3 loop spans 15 amino acids. The CDR3 spells CASSLSGVGYNEQFF. CDR3 bases: TGTGCCAGCAGCTTATCAGGGGTGGGCTACAATGAGCAGTTCTTC. Based on the CDR3 plus reference TRBV7-2 and TRBJ2-1, the full variable domain is GAGVSQSPSNKVTEKGKDVELRCDPISGHTALYWYRQSLGQGLEFLIYFQGNSAPDKSGLPSDRFSAERTGGSVSTLTIQRTQQEDSAVYLCASSLSGVGYNEQFFGPGTRLTVL.